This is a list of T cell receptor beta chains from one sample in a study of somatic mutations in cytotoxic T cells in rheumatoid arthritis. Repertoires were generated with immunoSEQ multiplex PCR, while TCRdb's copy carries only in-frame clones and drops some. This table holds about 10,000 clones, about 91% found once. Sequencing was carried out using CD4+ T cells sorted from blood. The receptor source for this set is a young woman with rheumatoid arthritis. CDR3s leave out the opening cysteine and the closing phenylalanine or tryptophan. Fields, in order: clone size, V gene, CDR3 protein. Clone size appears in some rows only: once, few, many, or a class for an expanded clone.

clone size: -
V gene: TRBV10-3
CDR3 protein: AIKQGGNNEQF

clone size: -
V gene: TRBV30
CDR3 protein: AWSVRSGYGYT

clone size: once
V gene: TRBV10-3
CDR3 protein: AITPGTGILYGYT

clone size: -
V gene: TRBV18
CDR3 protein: ASSHGLEENIQY

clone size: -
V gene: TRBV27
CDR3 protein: ASSLNRVNEQF

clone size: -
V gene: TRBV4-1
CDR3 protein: ASSQGRDRVSGAF

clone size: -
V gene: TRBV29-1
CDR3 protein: SVVRGAGGSYNEQF

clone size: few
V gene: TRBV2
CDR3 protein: ASSDRTQRRVAF

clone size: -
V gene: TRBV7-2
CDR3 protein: ASSADRGPLH

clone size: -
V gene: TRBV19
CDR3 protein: ASRRSGQGDYGYT

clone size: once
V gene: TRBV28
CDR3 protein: ASRSGASYEQY

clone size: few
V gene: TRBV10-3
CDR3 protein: AISGQGSEAF

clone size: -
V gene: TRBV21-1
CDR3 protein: ASSRQVLHWHHQPQH

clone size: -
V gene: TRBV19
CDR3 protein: ASSPDVWRDLLSSYNEQF

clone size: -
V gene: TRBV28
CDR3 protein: ASSNHQGGDYEQY

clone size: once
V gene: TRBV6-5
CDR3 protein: ASSRQGVMY

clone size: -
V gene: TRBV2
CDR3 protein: ASRKGTSGGDTQY

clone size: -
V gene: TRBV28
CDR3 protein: ASSRDRGLEGYT

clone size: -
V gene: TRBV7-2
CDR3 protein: ASSLRASGGTGELF

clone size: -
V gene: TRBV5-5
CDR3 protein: ASTSGGRGLFTEAF

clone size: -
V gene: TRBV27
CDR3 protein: ASSFRETSANTGELF

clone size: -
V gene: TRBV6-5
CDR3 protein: ASSYNGGGSYEQY

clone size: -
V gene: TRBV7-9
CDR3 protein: ASSLAGQGYEQY

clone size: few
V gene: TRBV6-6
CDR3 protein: ASRTGLGDSPLH

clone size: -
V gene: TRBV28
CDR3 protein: ASLTLAGSSGNTIY

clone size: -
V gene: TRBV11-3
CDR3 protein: ASSLTSGTYEQY

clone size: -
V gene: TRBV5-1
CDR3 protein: ASSRGEGGSTDTQY

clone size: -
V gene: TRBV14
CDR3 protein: ASSPNYISGNTIY

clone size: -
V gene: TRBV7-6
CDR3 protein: ASSLDFKGGNTEAF

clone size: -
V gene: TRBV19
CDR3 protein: ASGRGAAYEQY

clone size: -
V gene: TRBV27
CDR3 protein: ASSSRGTSGPNSYNEQF

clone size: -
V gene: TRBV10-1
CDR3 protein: ASRTSYEQY

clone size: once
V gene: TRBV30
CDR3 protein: AWTPRGSGGELF

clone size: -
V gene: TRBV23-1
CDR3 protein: ASSPDSNEQF

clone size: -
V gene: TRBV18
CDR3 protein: ASSPAGGLSPPQH

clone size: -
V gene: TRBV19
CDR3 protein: ASSKEVSHQPQH

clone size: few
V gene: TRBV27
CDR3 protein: ATKPGDRLYGYT